The 17 T cell receptor beta chains listed next were all sequenced from one sample in a study of CD4 T cells in relation to SARS-CoV-2 and coronaviruses. The data were produced by immunoSEQ multiplex PCR, yet TCRdb's version contains in-frame clones alone and is incomplete. Of about 60,000 clones listed, roughly nine tenths were seen once; the top ten hold about 0.4%. The specimen sequenced was naive CD4+ T cells from PBMCs. Indicated subset: naive CD4+ T cells isolated by negative enrichment. All receptors derive from an adult with COVID-19.

This rearrangement joins TRBV4-2 to TRBJ1-2; unclear D gene. V was pared by 4 bases and J by 2 bases, with 14 bases between. The length of the CDR3 is 15 residues. CDR1 and CDR2 (germline): LGHNA, YNFKEQ. CDR3 DNA sequence: TGTGCCAGCAGCCCCCGAACGGCAGGCAACTATGGCTACACCTTC. The encoded protein is CASSPRTAGNYGYTF.

This clone was observed a single time. The genes are TRBV20-1 and TRBJ2-5; D may be TRBD2 (5 bases). V lost 8 bases to trimming and J lost 7 bases, with 8 bases between them. CDR3 size: 9 residues. Germline CDR1 reads DFQATT; CDR2 reads SNEGSKA (reference sequence). CDR3 loop: CSTEGTQYF. The CDR3 DNA reads TGCAGTACCGAGGGGACCCAGTACTTC.

This sequence joins TRBV10-3 and TRBJ2-1; 9 bases map to TRBD2. In germline, CDR1 is ENHRY, CDR2 SYGVKD. The CDR3 runs to 13 residues. The ends lost 7 bases at V and 8 bases at J; junction bases unmatched: 6. The CDR3 nucleotides are TGTGCCATCAATAGCGGGAGCCGCGATGAGCAGTTCTTC. This gives the protein CAINSGSRDEQFF.

This CDR3 reads CATSRDKKSGRAGELFF. Written as DNA, the CDR3 is TGTGCCACCAGCAGAGATAAGAAAAGCGGGAGGGCCGGGGAGCTGTTTTTT. The rearrangement uses TRBV15 and TRBJ2-2; 10 bases match TRBD2. The germline V gene has CDR1 LNHNV and CDR2 YYDKDF (reference sequence). This CDR3 has 17 residues. V shed 0 bases, J shed 6 bases, and the junction held 7 bases outside the gene matches.

The V call is TRBV29-1, the J call TRBJ2-7, with 9 bases aligning to TRBD1. From germline, CDR1 is SQVTM and CDR2 ANQGSEA. V shed 5 bases, J shed 6 bases, and the junction held 8 bases outside the gene matches. This CDR3 is 13 amino acids long. DNA of the CDR3: TGCAGCGTTCCTGGGACAGGGCAGCCCGAGCAGTACTTC. This sequence encodes CSVPGTGQPEQYF.

As regards this clone: The sample carries other DNA sequences with the same CDR3. This rearrangement joins TRBV3-1 (or the pseudogene TRBV3-2) to TRBJ1-1; D remains ambiguous. V was trimmed by 3 bases and J by 4 bases, leaving 6 bases between them. The germline CDR1 and CDR2 sequences are LGHDT and YNNKEL (reference sequence). This CDR3 has 12 residues. Written as DNA, the CDR3 is TGTGCCAGCAGCCAGGGGAGCACTGAAGCTTTCTTT. Amino acids: CASSQGSTEAFF.

This clone was observed a few times. The rearrangement links TRBV30 to TRBJ1-2; no firm D call. CDR3 length equals 12 residues. V lost 2 bases, J lost 4 bases, and 8 bases lay in between. The V gene's germline CDR1 is GTSNPN and CDR2 SVGIG (reference sequence). The DNA of the CDR3 is TGTGCCTGGAGTCGAGGGTTCTATGGCTACACCTTC. This sequence encodes CAWSRGFYGYTF.

This clone was seen only a few times. The chain carries TRBV7-2 and TRBJ1-5; D is undetermined. This CDR3 contains 15 residues. V was trimmed by 7 bases and J by 6 bases, leaving 19 bases between them. Germline values: CDR1 SGHTA, CDR2 FQGNSA. The CDR3 sequence is CASTRGLYDGQPQHF. The CDR3 DNA is TGTGCCAGCACACGTGGGTTATACGACGGTCAGCCCCAGCATTTT.

This chain joins TRBV9 and TRBJ1-3; possibly TRBD1 for D (6 bases). With 0 bases removed from V and 0 bases from J, the gap between germline ends came to 13 bases. This CDR3 is 17 amino acids long. Germline loops: CDR1 SGDLS, CDR2 YYNGEE. CDR3 bases: TGTGCCAGCAGCGTAGGCGGACAGCCGAACTCTGGAAACACCATATATTTT. It yields the protein CASSVGGQPNSGNTIYF.

In DNA form, the CDR3 reads TGTGCCAGCAGTGAACCCTCGGACAGCTACGAGCAGTACTTC. As protein: CASSEPSDSYEQYF. The rearrangement joins TRBV25-1 to TRBJ2-7; TRBD1 might be the D (6 bases). CDR1 and CDR2 from the germline V gene are MGHDK and SYGVNS. V lost 2 bases and J lost 3, with 11 bases in between. This CDR3 has 14 residues.

The V gene is TRBV5-1, the J gene TRBJ1-2; perhaps TRBD1 as D (5 bases). The CDR3 consists of 13 residues. In germline, CDR1 is SGHRS, CDR2 YFSETQ. Trimming removed 2 bases from V and 4 bases from J, with 9 bases in between. CDR3 coding DNA: TGCGCCAGCAGCTTCGGGGACGCCTATGGCTACACCTTC. This gives the protein CASSFGDAYGYTF.

V and J are TRBV19 and TRBJ2-1, with D perhaps TRBD2 (6 bases). With 3 bases removed from V and 8 bases from J, the gap between germline ends came to 20 bases. The CDR3 is 16 residues long. Germline-derived CDR1 and CDR2 are LNHDA and SQIVND (reference sequence). The CDR3 bases are TGTGCCAGTAGTATCAGGTGGACGCGGGGAGATGATGAGCAGTTCTTC. This encodes CASSIRWTRGDDEQFF.

This clone has only one observation. This chain joins TRBV19 and TRBJ1-4, with D possibly TRBD1 on 5 matching bases. Trimming removed 7 bases at V and 6 bases at J, with 12 bases between. Per germline, CDR1 LNHDA and CDR2 SQIVND (reference sequence). This CDR3 comprises 13 residues. The CDR3 nucleotides are TGTGCCAGTAAGGGGTTTTTTGATGAAAAACTGTTTTTT. This sequence encodes CASKGFFDEKLFF.

J is TRBJ2-7 and V is TRBV18; D not certain. The CDR3 loop spans 14 amino acids. V dropped 3 bases and J dropped 0 bases, with 9 bases sitting between them. Germline V CDR1 and CDR2: KGHSH, LQKENI. The DNA for the CDR3 is TGTGCCAGCTCACCTTCTTCCCCCTCCTACGAGCAGTACTTC. Amino acid sequence: CASSPSSPSYEQYF. Full variable domain (remainder filled in from reference TRBV18 and TRBJ2-7): NAGVMQNPRHLVRRRGQEARLRCSPMKGHSHVYWYRQLPEEGLKFMVYLQKENIIDESGMPKERFSAEFPKEGPSILRIQQVVRGDSAAYFCASSPSSPSYEQYFGPGTRLTVT.

V and J are TRBV29-1 and TRBJ2-2; D remains unclear. CDR3 length: 14 residues. Germline CDR1 is SQVTM and CDR2 is ANQGSEA. Deletions cut 7 bases from V and 0 bases from J, with 12 bases between. CDR3 sequence (DNA): TGCAGCGCCCGACGTGATCCGAACACCGGGGAGCTGTTTTTT. Protein: CSARRDPNTGELFF.

In this sample, this clone turned up once. This chain uses TRBV7-6 with TRBJ2-7; TRBD2 matches at 7 bases. After removal of 5 bases from V and 2 bases from J, the junction contained 12 bases not matched to a gene. CDR3 length: 16 residues. The germline V gene encodes CDR1 SGHVS and CDR2 FNYEAQ. The DNA of the CDR3 is TGTGCCAGCAGCCCCCCGGGGGGACGGTCGGCCTACGAGCAGTACTTC. This sequence encodes CASSPPGGRSAYEQYF.

The chain couples TRBV28 to TRBJ2-7; the match to TRBD1 covers 8 bases. After removal of 5 bases from V and 2 bases from J, the junction contained 14 bases not matched to a gene. The CDR3 contains 17 residues. Per germline, CDR1 MDHEN and CDR2 SYDVKM. The CDR3 is CASSNRGGAGGPYEQYF. In nucleotides, the CDR3 is TGTGCCAGCAGTAATAGAGGAGGAGCAGGGGGCCCCTACGAGCAGTACTTC.